A selection of T cell receptor beta chains follows, all from one sample in a study of CD8 T cells in Susac syndrome. TCRdb ran MiXCR on the immunoSEQ multiplex PCR reads and lists one entry per CDR3 protein. The sample lists some 240,000 distinct CDR3 sequences; 96% were seen once. Sequencing used CD4+ T cells from PBMCs. The receptors stem from a human donor with Susac syndrome. CDR3s include the opening cysteine and the closing phenylalanine or tryptophan. A D gene is named only where the DNA matches it firmly. Not every row has a clone size; where given, it reads once, few, many or a size class.

TGCAGTTCATGGTCCGGGACTAACTATGGCTACACCTTC	CSSWSGTNYGYTF	NA	TRBV20-1	TRBJ1-2	NA
TGCAGCGCCGCGGGGACAGGGGGAGGCAATGAGCAGTTCTTC	CSAAGTGGGNEQFF	NA	TRBV29-1	TRBJ2-1	TRBD1
TGTGCCAGCAGCGTAGCGGCAGGGAACACAGATACGCAGTATTTT	CASSVAAGNTDTQYF	once	TRBV9	TRBJ2-3	NA
TGTGCCAGCAGTCCGGGAGCTCCCCTCTACGAGCAGTACTTC	CASSPGAPLYEQYF	NA	TRBV5-4	TRBJ2-7	NA
TGTGCCAGCAGCGTATCCCGGGCCACTGAAGCTTTCTTT	CASSVSRATEAFF	NA	TRBV9	TRBJ1-1	NA
TGCGCCAGCAGCTTTAGCGAAGGGGAGACCCAGTACTTC	CASSFSEGETQYF	NA	TRBV5-1	TRBJ2-5	NA
TGCAGTGCTAGGATACCGGGACAGGGATTATCGAACACTGAAGCTTTCTTT	CSARIPGQGLSNTEAFF	NA	TRBV20-1	TRBJ1-1	TRBD1
TGTGCCAGTAGTATAGAGGGGAAGGGGGGCTACGAGCAGTACTTC	CASSIEGKGGYEQYF	NA	TRBV19	TRBJ2-7	NA
TGTGCCAGCAGCCAAGCCGGGACAGATACGCAGTATTTT	CASSQAGTDTQYF	few	TRBV14	TRBJ2-3	NA
TGCAGCGTTGAGGGTTCCTTCTACAATGAGCAGTTCTTC	CSVEGSFYNEQFF	NA	TRBV29-1	TRBJ2-1	NA
TGTGCCAGCAGTTTGCCAGGGGGCTCTGGGGCCAACGTCCTGACTTTC	CASSLPGGSGANVLTF	NA	TRBV28	TRBJ2-6	TRBD1
TGCAGCGCACGACAGGGGGCGGACTATGGCTACACCTTC	CSARQGADYGYTF	NA	TRBV29-1	TRBJ1-2	TRBD1
TGTGCCAGCAGCTTAGAGGGACTCCACACCTACGAGCAGTACTTC	CASSLEGLHTYEQYF	NA	TRBV7-2	TRBJ2-7	NA
TGTGCCAGCAGTTACGGGGGAACCACTGAAGCTTTCTTT	CASSYGGTTEAFF	NA	TRBV6-6	TRBJ1-1	NA
TGTGCCAGCAGTTCAGGGACAGGGCGGACGGTCTATGGCTACACCTTC	CASSSGTGRTVYGYTF	NA	TRBV12-3/TRBV12-4	TRBJ1-2	TRBD1
TGCGCCAGCAGCTTGGAATTGGAGGAGCAGTACTTC	CASSLELEEQYF	NA	TRBV5-1	TRBJ2-7	NA